These T cell receptor beta chains were read from a single sample in a study of T cell repertoires in cytomegalovirus infection. Using its own MiXCR run on the reads, TCRdb lists one record per CDR3 protein. The data hold about 300,000 distinct CDR3 sequences, with 8% to 10% observed a single time. The material sequenced was PBMCs. The receptors stem from a human donor in good health (CMV status not recorded). Some clones in this sample may be carry-over from other donors' samples. Each CDR3 is given with its conserved first and last residue. Fields, in order: D gene, V gene, clone size, J gene, CDR3 protein, CDR3 DNA. D genes are given only for firm matches. The size of a clone is reported for some rows only, either as once, few or many, or as a class for expanded clones.

>TRBD1|TRBV18|few|TRBJ2-7
CASSLTRDRGYEQYF
TGTGCCAGCTCCTTGACTCGGGACAGGGGTTACGAGCAGTACTTC
>NA|TRBV11-3|once|TRBJ2-2
CASSLRGSSTGELFF
TGTGCCAGCAGCCTGAGGGGGTCGAGCACCGGGGAGCTGTTTTTT
>NA|TRBV10-3|many|TRBJ2-6
CAISQQGTLSGANVLTF
TGTGCCATCAGCCAACAGGGAACCCTGTCTGGGGCCAACGTCCTGACTTTC
>TRBD1|TRBV7-6|many|TRBJ2-1
CASSNDWTGPPNEQFF
TGTGCCAGCAGCAACGATTGGACAGGGCCCCCTAATGAGCAGTTCTTC
>NA|TRBV28|many|TRBJ1-2
CATRTGTPYGYTF
TGTGCCACCCGAACCGGGACACCCTATGGCTACACCTTC
>NA|TRBV5-1|few|TRBJ2-1
CASSFLAWDDEQFF
TGCGCCAGCAGCTTTCTAGCCTGGGACGATGAGCAGTTCTTC
>TRBD1|TRBV14|many|TRBJ1-3
CASSPLGGRRLASGNTIYF
TGTGCCAGCAGCCCATTAGGGGGCCGACGTCTCGCCTCTGGAAACACCATATATTTT
>NA|TRBV29-1|many|TRBJ1-2
CSVEVRLGYTF
TGCAGCGTTGAAGTGCGGCTTGGCTACACCTTC
>NA|TRBV5-6|few|TRBJ1-2
CASSPDGANYGYTF
TGTGCCAGCAGCCCCGACGGGGCTAACTATGGCTACACCTTC
>NA|TRBV29-1|many|TRBJ2-5
CSVGGQGGSGETQYF
TGCAGCGTTGGAGGCCAGGGGGGATCGGGAGAGACCCAGTACTTC
>NA|TRBV20-1|NA|TRBJ2-5
CSGQGETQYF
TGCAGCGGGCAGGGGGAGACCCAGTACTTC
>TRBD1|TRBV20-1|many|TRBJ1-2
CSARDRGQAPDGYTF
TGCAGTGCTAGGGACAGGGGACAGGCCCCTGATGGCTACACCTTC
>TRBD1|TRBV7-9|many|TRBJ1-1
CASQEGASVTEAFF
TGTGCCAGCCAAGAGGGGGCTAGCGTTACTGAAGCTTTCTTT
>NA|TRBV6-5|many|TRBJ1-1
CASSPWGGNTEAFF
TGTGCCAGCAGTCCCTGGGGGGGGAACACTGAAGCTTTCTTT
>TRBD1|TRBV5-1|many|TRBJ1-5
CASSPGTGESVQPQHF
TGCGCCAGCAGCCCGGGGACAGGGGAGTCCGTTCAGCCCCAGCATTTT
>NA|TRBV28|many|TRBJ1-1
CASSPGDKNTEAFF
TGTGCCAGCAGCCCAGGGGATAAGAACACTGAAGCTTTCTTT
>NA|TRBV27|NA|TRBJ2-7
CASSFREASTYEQYF
TGTGCCAGCAGTTTCCGTGAGGCCTCAACCTACGAGCAGTACTTC
>TRBD1|TRBV19|NA|TRBJ2-5
CASRLRGLEETQYF
TGTGCCAGTAGGCTCAGGGGGCTTGAAGAGACCCAGTACTTC
>TRBD1|TRBV2|many|TRBJ1-2
CASRGQGGGYGYTF
TGTGCCAGCAGAGGACAGGGTGGAGGCTATGGCTACACCTTC
>NA|TRBV7-2|many|TRBJ1-5
CASSSSTGNQPQHF
TGTGCCAGCAGCTCGAGCACAGGCAATCAGCCCCAGCATTTT
>NA|TRBV14|NA|TRBJ2-5
CASSSQVKETQYF
TGTGCCAGCAGCTCCCAAGTGAAGGAGACCCAGTACTTC
>NA|TRBV5-1|few|TRBJ2-3
CASSLAVGANTDTQYF
TGCGCCAGCAGCTTGGCCGTGGGGGCAAACACAGATACGCAGTATTTT
>NA|TRBV7-2|many|TRBJ2-2
CASSIGTGELFF
TGTGCCAGCAGCATTGGGACCGGGGAGCTGTTTTTT
>NA|TRBV28|many|TRBJ1-2
CASSSGLGYTF
TGTGCCAGCAGTAGTGGGCTCGGCTACACCTTC
>NA|TRBV20-1|many|TRBJ1-2
CSARGGANYGYTF
TGCAGTGCTAGAGGGGGGGCTAACTATGGCTACACCTTC
>NA|TRBV2|many|TRBJ2-3
CASRLLDSTQYF
TGTGCCAGCAGACTTTTGGACAGTACGCAGTATTTT
>NA|TRBV7-8|many|TRBJ2-2
CASSPQPLLANTGELFF
TGTGCCAGCAGCCCCCAGCCCTTGCTAGCGAACACCGGGGAGCTGTTTTTT
>NA|TRBV7-9|NA|TRBJ2-3
CASSLVGPLDTQYF
TGTGCCAGCAGCTTAGTCGGTCCGCTGGATACGCAGTATTTT
>NA|TRBV5-1|many|TRBJ2-5
CASSFQGGLYETQYF
TGCGCCAGCAGCTTTCAGGGGGGGCTCTACGAGACCCAGTACTTC
>NA|TRBV6-5|many|TRBJ2-2
CASTRHNTGELFF
TGTGCCAGCACTAGACACAACACCGGGGAGCTGTTTTTT